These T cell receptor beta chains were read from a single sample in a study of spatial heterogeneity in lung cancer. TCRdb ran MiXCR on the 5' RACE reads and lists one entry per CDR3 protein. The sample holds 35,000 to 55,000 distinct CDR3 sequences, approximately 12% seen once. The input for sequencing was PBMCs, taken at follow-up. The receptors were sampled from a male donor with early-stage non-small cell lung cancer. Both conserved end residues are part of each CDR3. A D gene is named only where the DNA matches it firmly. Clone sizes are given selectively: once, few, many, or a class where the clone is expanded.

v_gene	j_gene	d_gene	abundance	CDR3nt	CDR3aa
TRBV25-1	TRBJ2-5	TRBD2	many	TGTGCCAGCAGGCGTGCCGGGACTAGCGGGAGAGGGGGGACCCAGTACTTC	CASRRAGTSGRGGTQYF
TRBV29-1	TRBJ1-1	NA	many	TGCAGCGTAAAACAGGGTGGAGGAAACACTGAAGCTTTCTTT	CSVKQGGGNTEAFF
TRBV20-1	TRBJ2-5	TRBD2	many	TGCAGTGCCTTCTCCGGGGGGGCCATTGAGACCCAGTACTTC	CSAFSGGAIETQYF
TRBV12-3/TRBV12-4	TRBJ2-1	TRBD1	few	TGTGCCAGCAGCATTCAGGGGGCAGGTGAGCAGTTCTTC	CASSIQGAGEQFF
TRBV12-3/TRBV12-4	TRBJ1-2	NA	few	TGTGCCAGCAGTCTTCAGACACGCCACTATGGCTACACCTTC	CASSLQTRHYGYTF
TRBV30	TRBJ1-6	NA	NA	TGTGCCTGGAGCACCCAAGCGGGGGCTTTTTGGTCCTATAATTCACCCCTCCACTTT	CAWSTQAGAFWSYNSPLHF
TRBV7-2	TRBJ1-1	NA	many	TGTGCCAGCAGCTCCGACCGGAACACTGAAGCTTTCTTT	CASSSDRNTEAFF
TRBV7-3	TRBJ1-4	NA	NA	TGTGCCAGCAGCTTAAAGGGGGAATGGGAAAAACTGTTTTTT	CASSLKGEWEKLFF
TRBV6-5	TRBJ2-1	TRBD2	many	TGTGCCAGCAGAACTAGCGGGAGCAGCTCCTACAATGAGCAGTTCTTC	CASRTSGSSSYNEQFF
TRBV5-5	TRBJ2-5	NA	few	TGTGCCAGCAGAGAACCGGGGTTGGGAGAGACCCAGTACTTC	CASREPGLGETQYF
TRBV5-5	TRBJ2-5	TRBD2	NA	TGTGCCAGCAGCCGCGGCGGGGGAGGCGAGACCCAGTACTTC	CASSRGGGGETQYF
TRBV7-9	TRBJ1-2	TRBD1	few	TGTGCCAGCAGCTACTACAGGGGCTCAGATGGCTACACCTTC	CASSYYRGSDGYTF
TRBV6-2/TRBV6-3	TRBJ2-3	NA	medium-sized	TGTGCCACCGAGGGGCCCCCCGCAGATACGCAGTATTTT	CATEGPPADTQYF
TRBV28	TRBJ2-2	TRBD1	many	TGTGCCAGCAGGTCCCTCTCGGACAGGGGATACACCGGGGAGCTGTTTTTT	CASRSLSDRGYTGELFF
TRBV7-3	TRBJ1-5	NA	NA	TGTGCCAGCAGCTTATCAGGAAATCAGCCCCAGCATTTT	CASSLSGNQPQHF
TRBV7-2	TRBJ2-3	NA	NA	TGTGCCAGCAGCCCCGGGGGCTCAGATACGCAGTATTTT	CASSPGGSDTQYF
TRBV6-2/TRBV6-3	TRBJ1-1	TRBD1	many	TGTGCCAGCAGTCGTCCGGGACAGGGCGACGCTGAAGCTTTCTTT	CASSRPGQGDAEAFF
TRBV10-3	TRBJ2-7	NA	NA	TGTGCCATCAGTGAGAAAGTGGGTTCCTACGAGCAGTACTTC	CAISEKVGSYEQYF
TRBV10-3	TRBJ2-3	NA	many	TGTGCCATCACTGATCGTAGAGATACGCAGTATTTT	CAITDRRDTQYF
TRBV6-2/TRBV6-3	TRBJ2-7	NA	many	TGTGCCAGCAGTTACTCGTCGGGACTCTTCTACGAGCAGTACTTC	CASSYSSGLFYEQYF
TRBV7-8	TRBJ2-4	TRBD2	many	TGTGCCAGCAGCTCCCGTAGCGGGGTAAACATTCAGTACTTC	CASSSRSGVNIQYF
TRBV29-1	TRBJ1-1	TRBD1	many	TGCAGCGTTGGACAGGGGAGGACTGAAGCTTTCTTT	CSVGQGRTEAFF
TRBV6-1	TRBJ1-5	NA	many	TGTGCCAGCAGTGAAGCGATCGTCACTCAGCCCCAGCATTTT	CASSEAIVTQPQHF
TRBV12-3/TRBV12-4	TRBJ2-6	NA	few	TGTGCCAGCAGATCAGCTGGGGCCAACGTCCTGACTTTC	CASRSAGANVLTF
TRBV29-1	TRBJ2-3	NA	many	TGCAGCGGTGTCTTACAGGGTATACGCACAGATACGCAGTATTTT	CSGVLQGIRTDTQYF
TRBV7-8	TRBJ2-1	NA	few	TGTGCCAGCAGCTTAGCCTCCTACAATGAGCAGTTCTTC	CASSLASYNEQFF
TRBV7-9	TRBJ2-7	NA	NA	TGTGCCAGCAGCACTCACCGGGACGAGGGGCGGGCCGAGCAGTACTTC	CASSTHRDEGRAEQYF
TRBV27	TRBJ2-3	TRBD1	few	TGTGCCAGCAGTCAACCGGCCGGGACAGGGGGAACAGATACGCAGTATTTT	CASSQPAGTGGTDTQYF
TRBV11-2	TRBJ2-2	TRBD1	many	TGTGCCAGCAGCTCCTACAGGGGGACGACCGGGGAGCTGTTTTTT	CASSSYRGTTGELFF
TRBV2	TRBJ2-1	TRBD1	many	TGTGCCAGCAGTGCCGGACAGGGCCCAGGGGGTAATGAGCAGTTCTTC	CASSAGQGPGGNEQFF
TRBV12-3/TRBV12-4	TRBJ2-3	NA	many	TGTGCCAGCAGTTTATTAAGTCCAGGGAGCACAGATACGCAGTATTTT	CASSLLSPGSTDTQYF
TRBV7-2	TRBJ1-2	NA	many	TGTGCCAGCACCCCAGACCCCGGCGGCTATGGCTACACCTTC	CASTPDPGGYGYTF
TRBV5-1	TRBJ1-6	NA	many	TGCGCCAGCAGCTTGGTGAATTCACCCCTCCACTTT	CASSLVNSPLHF
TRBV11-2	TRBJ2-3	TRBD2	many	TGTGCCAGCAGCTCAGGCGGGAGGCGCACAGATACGCAGTATTTT	CASSSGGRRTDTQYF
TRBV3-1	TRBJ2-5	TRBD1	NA	TGTGCCAGCAGCCCCCAGGACAGGGCGGAGACCCAGTACTTC	CASSPQDRAETQYF
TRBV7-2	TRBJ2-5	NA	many	TGTGCCAGCAGCTTAATCGCCCAAGAGACCCAGTACTTC	CASSLIAQETQYF
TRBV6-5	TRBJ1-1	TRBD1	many	TGTGCCAGCAGTCCCTGGACAGGGGGGAACACTGAAGCTTTCTTT	CASSPWTGGNTEAFF
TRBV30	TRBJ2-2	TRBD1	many	TGTGCCGCCAGGGACAGGGGGAGCGGGGCGAACACCGGGGAGCTGTTTTTT	CAARDRGSGANTGELFF
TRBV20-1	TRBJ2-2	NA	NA	TGCAGTGCTAGAGACGACGGGCGTCTTAACACCGGGGAGCTGTTTTTT	CSARDDGRLNTGELFF
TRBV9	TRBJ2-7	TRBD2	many	TGTGCCAGCAGCGCGTGGGGGACTAGCACCTACGAGCAGTACTTC	CASSAWGTSTYEQYF
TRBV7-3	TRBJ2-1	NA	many	TGTGCCAGCAGCTTAAATCAGGGGCAGGGCGAGCAGTTCTTC	CASSLNQGQGEQFF
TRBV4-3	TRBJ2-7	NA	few	TGCGCCAGCAGCCCCTCCCTGGCGGCCACCTACGAGCAGTACTTC	CASSPSLAATYEQYF
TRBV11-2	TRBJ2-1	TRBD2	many	TGTGCCAGCAGCCCGAAGCGGGGGGGCTCCTACAATGAGCAGTTCTTC	CASSPKRGGSYNEQFF
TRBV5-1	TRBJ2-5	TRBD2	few	TGCGCCAGCAGCTTGGCCCCGGGACTAGCGGAAGAGACCCAGTACTTC	CASSLAPGLAEETQYF
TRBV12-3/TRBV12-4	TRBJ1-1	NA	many	TGTGCCAGCAGTTTAAGGGAGCCCAGGAGTGCTTTCTTT	CASSLREPRSAFF
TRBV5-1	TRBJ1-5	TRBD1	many	TGCGCCAGCAGCCCCGGGACAGGGAATCAGCCCCAGCATTTT	CASSPGTGNQPQHF
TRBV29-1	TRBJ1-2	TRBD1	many	TGCAGCGTCGGGTCGGACAGGGCTAACTATGGCTACACCTTC	CSVGSDRANYGYTF
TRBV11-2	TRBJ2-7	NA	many	TGTGCCAGCAGCGCGGGGACAGTCTACGAGCAGTACTTC	CASSAGTVYEQYF
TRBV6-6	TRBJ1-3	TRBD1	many	TGTGCCAGCAGGACAGGGGGTGGAAACACCATATATTTT	CASRTGGGNTIYF
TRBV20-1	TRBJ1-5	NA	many	TGCAGTGCTGGCAGGGTTCTTGGGAACTCCAATCAGCCCCAGCATTTT	CSAGRVLGNSNQPQHF
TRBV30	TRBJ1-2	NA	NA	TGTGCCTGGGTTGATACGGAAGGCTACACCTTC	CAWVDTEGYTF
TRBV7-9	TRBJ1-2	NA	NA	TGTGCCAGCAGCTTAGCCCCAGGGGAGGCCTATGGCTACACCTTC	CASSLAPGEAYGYTF
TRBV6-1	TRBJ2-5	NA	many	TGTGCCAGCAGCGGTAGCGGAGAGACCCAGTACTTC	CASSGSGETQYF
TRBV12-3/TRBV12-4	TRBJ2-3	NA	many	TGTGCCAGCAGTTTGCGAGGGCCAGATACGCAGTATTTT	CASSLRGPDTQYF
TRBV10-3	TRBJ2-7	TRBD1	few	TGTGCCATCCGAACCGGGACAGGGAACTACGAGCAGTACTTC	CAIRTGTGNYEQYF
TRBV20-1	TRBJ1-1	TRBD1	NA	TGCAGTGCTAGAGATCAGGGGACAGGGGAGAGGGCTGAAGCTTTCTTT	CSARDQGTGERAEAFF
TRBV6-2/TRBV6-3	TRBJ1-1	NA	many	TGTGCCAGCAGTTACTCCAGGGGCGCTGAAGCTTTCTTT	CASSYSRGAEAFF
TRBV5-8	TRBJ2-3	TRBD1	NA	TGTGCCAGCAGCTACGGGACAGGAACAGATACGCAGTATTTT	CASSYGTGTDTQYF
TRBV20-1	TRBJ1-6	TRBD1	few	TGCAGTGCCAGGGGGACAGGGCTTCATTCACCCCTCCACTTT	CSARGTGLHSPLHF